Below are 8 T cell receptor beta chains sequenced from a single sample in a study of T-cell reconstitution after alpha-beta-depleted transplantation in children. Unique molecular identifiers were incorporated into the prepared TCRbeta library. TCRdb redid the calling of the PCR reads with MiXCR, one entry per CDR3 protein. Among approximately 110,000 distinct CDR3 sequences listed, under 25% were seen once. The sequencing used PBMCs, mostly from graft donor cells, collected 180 days after TCRalphabeta/CD19-depleted stem cell transplant. The receptors were sampled from a male patient aged 2 to 10 who had a stem cell transplant for chronic granulomatous disease, so the T cells may come from the graft donor.

The V call is TRBV20-1, the J call TRBJ2-7, with 12 nucleotides matching TRBD2. V shed 0 bases and J 6 bases; nucleotides not matched to a gene: 12. Germline V gene lookup returns CDR1 DFQATT and CDR2 SNEGSKA (reference sequence). This CDR3 has 17 residues. DNA for the CDR3: TGCAGTGCTAGAGATTTGGAGACTAGCGGGAGCGGGGGCGAGCAGTACTTC. Amino acid sequence: CSARDLETSGSGGEQYF.

This clonotype was observed a handful of times. This CDR3 reads CSANPTREFYEQYF. In DNA, the CDR3 is TGCAGTGCTAACCCGACTAGAGAATTTTACGAGCAGTACTTC. The chain links TRBV20-1 to TRBJ2-7, with D perhaps TRBD2 (6 bases). Looked up from germline, CDR1 is DFQATT and CDR2 is SNEGSKA (reference sequence). The CDR3 runs to 14 residues. V lost 4 bases, J lost 4 bases, and 17 bases lay in between.

The rearrangement links TRBV3-1 to TRBJ2-3; TRBD2 matches 10 bases. The CDR3 is made up of 16 amino acids. Germline V gene sequence: CDR1 LGHDT, CDR2 YNNKEL (reference sequence). Trimming cost V 2 bases and J 4 bases; bases outside gene matches: 6. The CDR3 loop is CASSQRTGLASDTQYF. In nucleotides, the CDR3 is TGTGCCAGCAGCCAAAGAACGGGACTAGCGTCAGATACGCAGTATTTT.

This clonotype was counted between two and nine times. The gene calls are TRBV5-1 and TRBJ2-5; TRBD2 is a possible D gene (6 bases). This CDR3 spans 13 amino acids. Germline assignment: CDR1 SGHRS and CDR2 YFSETQ. V was shortened by 1 base and J by 5 bases, with 9 bases between the two germline ends. The CDR3 protein is CASSLTSSETQYF. For the CDR3, the DNA is TGCGCCAGCAGCTTGACTAGCTCCGAGACCCAGTACTTC.

The J gene is TRBJ2-1, the V gene TRBV29-1; 11 bases match TRBD2. The CDR3 extends over 15 amino acids. Germline V gene data show CDR1 as SQVTM and CDR2 as ANQGSEA. The trim removed 4 bases at V and 6 bases at J, leaving 8 bases unmatched. CDR3 sequence reads: CSVAFRLAGSNEQFF. Here the CDR3 DNA reads TGCAGCGTTGCTTTTAGACTAGCGGGGAGCAATGAGCAGTTCTTC.

This clonotype was picked up many times. This chain connects TRBV15 to TRBJ2-7; 8 nucleotides align to TRBD2. Losses at the gene ends were 1 base for V and 5 bases for J; bases not matched to a gene: 7. CDR1 LNHNV and CDR2 YYDKDF come from the germline V gene (reference sequence). The length of the CDR3 is 15 residues. This CDR3 is CATSRVAGGLDEQYF. The CDR3 coding sequence is TGTGCCACCAGCAGAGTGGCGGGGGGCCTGGACGAGCAGTACTTC.

The chain uses TRBV15 and TRBJ2-3; TRBD1 matches 7 bases. The junction had 6 bases not matched to a gene; V was cut back by 5 bases and J by 1 base. There are 15 residues in the CDR3. Germline CDR1 is LNHNV and CDR2 is YYDKDF (reference sequence). The CDR3 DNA follows: TGTGCCACCAGCTCACAGGGGTTAGGCACAGATACGCAGTATTTT. Residues: CATSSQGLGTDTQYF.

This clonotype was seen ten or more times. The chain couples TRBV20-1 to TRBJ2-3; D might be TRBD1 or TRBD2, each matching 5 bases. V was shortened by 4 bases and J by 1 base, with 9 bases between the two germline ends. The germline V gene encodes CDR1 DFQATT and CDR2 SNEGSKA (reference sequence). There are 13 residues in the CDR3. The chain's CDR3 is CSANGDGTDTQYF. The DNA for the CDR3 is TGCAGTGCTAATGGGGACGGCACAGATACGCAGTATTTT.